This T cell receptor (beta chain) appears in the sequencing data of a study of cytomegalovirus exposure and HLA in healthy donors. Use of 60 Vbeta and 13 Jbeta primers characterized the PCR. Only in-frame clones appear in the TCRdb table, and some are missing; sequencing was by immunoSEQ multiplex PCR. The sample lists about 130,000 clones, 70% to 85% occurring once. Details on this clone: As yet, its antigen is unknown.

With 7 bases clipped from V and 4 bases from J, the junction kept 4 bases outside the gene matches. This CDR3 is built from 14 residues. Per the germline V gene, CDR1 is LNHDA and CDR2 is SQIVND (reference sequence). Study results and caveats: There were some V segments, including TRBV6-2 and TRBV6-3, excluded as indistinguishable.

This receptor was taken from a woman in her fifties or sixties in good health and CMV-seronegative. The source material was PBMCs. The chain joins TRBV19 to TRBJ2-5; 12 bases match TRBD2. CDR3 sequence (DNA): TGTGCCAGTAAGACTAGCGGGAGAGGAGAGACCCAGTACTTC. Its translation: CASKTSGRGETQYF.